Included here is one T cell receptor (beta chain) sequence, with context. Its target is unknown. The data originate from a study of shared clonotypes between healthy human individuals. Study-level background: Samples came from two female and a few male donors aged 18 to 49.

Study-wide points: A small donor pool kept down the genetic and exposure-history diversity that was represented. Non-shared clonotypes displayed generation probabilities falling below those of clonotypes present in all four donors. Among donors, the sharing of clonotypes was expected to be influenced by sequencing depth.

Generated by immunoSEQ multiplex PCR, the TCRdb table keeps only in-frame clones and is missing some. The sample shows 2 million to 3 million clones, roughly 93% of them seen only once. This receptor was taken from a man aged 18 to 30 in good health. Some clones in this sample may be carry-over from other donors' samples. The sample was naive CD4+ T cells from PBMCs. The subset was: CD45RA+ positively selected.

The CDR3 nucleotides are TGTGCCAGCTCACCACTGGCGGGGGCGAGTGGAAACACCATATATTTT. Protein sequence: CASSPLAGASGNTIYF. The chain couples TRBV18 to TRBJ1-3; D possibly corresponds to TRBD1 (6 bases). The germline V and J ends were trimmed by 1 base and 3 bases, with 13 bases remaining between them. CDR1 KGHSH and CDR2 LQKENI come from the germline V gene. This CDR3 contains 16 residues.